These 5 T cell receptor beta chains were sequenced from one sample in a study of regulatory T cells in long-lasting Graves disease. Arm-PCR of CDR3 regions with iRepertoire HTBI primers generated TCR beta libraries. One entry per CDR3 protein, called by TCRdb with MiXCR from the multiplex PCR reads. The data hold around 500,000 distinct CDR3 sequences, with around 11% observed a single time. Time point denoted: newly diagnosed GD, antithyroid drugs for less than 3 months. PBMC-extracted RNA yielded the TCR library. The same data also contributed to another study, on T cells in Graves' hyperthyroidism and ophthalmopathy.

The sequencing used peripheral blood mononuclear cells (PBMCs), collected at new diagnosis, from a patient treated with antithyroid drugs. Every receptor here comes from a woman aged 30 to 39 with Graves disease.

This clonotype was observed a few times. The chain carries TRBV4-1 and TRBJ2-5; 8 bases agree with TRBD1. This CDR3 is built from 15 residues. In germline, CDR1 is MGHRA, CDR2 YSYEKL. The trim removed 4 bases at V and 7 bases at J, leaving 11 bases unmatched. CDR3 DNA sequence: TGCGCCAGCAGCCTTGGACAGGGTTTTCCAGGGACCCAGTACTTC. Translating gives CASSLGQGFPGTQYF.

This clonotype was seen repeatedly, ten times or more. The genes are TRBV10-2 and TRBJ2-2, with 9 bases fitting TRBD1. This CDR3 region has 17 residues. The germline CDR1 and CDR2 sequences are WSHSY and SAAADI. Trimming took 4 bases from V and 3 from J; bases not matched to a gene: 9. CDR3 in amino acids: CASSVHKGQGYTGELFF. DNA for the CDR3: TGCGCCAGCAGTGTTCATAAGGGACAGGGCTACACCGGGGAGCTGTTTTTT.

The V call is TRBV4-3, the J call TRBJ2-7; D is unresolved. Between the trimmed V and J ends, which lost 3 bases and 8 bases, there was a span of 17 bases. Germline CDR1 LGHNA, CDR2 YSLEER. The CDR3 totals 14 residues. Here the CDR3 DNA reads TGCGCCAGCAGCCAGGTCCTTGGCGGTAAGAAGCAGTACTTC. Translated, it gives CASSQVLGGKKQYF.

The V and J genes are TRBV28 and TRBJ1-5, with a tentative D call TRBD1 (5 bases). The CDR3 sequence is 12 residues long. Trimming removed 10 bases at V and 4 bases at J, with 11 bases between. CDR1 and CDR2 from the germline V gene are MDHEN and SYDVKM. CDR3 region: CAIRGGNQPQHF. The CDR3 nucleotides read TGTGCCATCCGGGGGGGTAATCAGCCCCAGCATTTT.

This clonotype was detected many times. CDR3 in DNA: TGTGCCAGCAATCTATCTGGGGGCGCCGGAGACGGCTACACCTTC. Its translation is CASNLSGGAGDGYTF. The chain is built from TRBV28 and TRBJ1-2; possible D gene TRBD1, 6 bases. This CDR3 is built from 15 residues. Germline-derived CDR1 and CDR2 are MDHEN and SYDVKM. The V and J ends lost 7 bases and 8 bases respectively, with 23 bases between them.